This T cell receptor beta chain was profiled in a study of post-analysis software for immune sequencing data. Included in the TCR beta cDNA libraries were unique molecular identifiers. From the PCR reads, TCRdb called clonotypes with MiXCR, one entry per CDR3 protein. The table lists 430,000 or so distinct CDR3 sequences, 39% of them singletons. The sequence was obtained from a girl aged 2 to 9 with multiple sclerosis. Sequencing was performed on blood.

The DNA of the CDR3 is TGCAGCGCCCTGGGGGTCATGAACACTGAAGCTTTCTTT. This translates into CSALGVMNTEAFF. The chain carries TRBV29-1 and TRBJ1-1; perhaps TRBD1 as D (5 bases). The V gene lost 7 bases and the J gene lost 0 bases, with 12 bases spanning the gap. The V gene's germline CDR1 is SQVTM and CDR2 ANQGSEA. The CDR3 loop spans 13 amino acids. The variable domain in full, with the rest retrieved from reference TRBV29-1 and TRBJ1-1, is SAVISQKPSRDICQRGTSLTIQCQVDSQVTMMFWYRQQPGQSLTLIATANQGSEATYESGFVIDKFPISRPNLTFSTLTVSNMSPEDSSIYLCSALGVMNTEAFFGQGTRLTVV.